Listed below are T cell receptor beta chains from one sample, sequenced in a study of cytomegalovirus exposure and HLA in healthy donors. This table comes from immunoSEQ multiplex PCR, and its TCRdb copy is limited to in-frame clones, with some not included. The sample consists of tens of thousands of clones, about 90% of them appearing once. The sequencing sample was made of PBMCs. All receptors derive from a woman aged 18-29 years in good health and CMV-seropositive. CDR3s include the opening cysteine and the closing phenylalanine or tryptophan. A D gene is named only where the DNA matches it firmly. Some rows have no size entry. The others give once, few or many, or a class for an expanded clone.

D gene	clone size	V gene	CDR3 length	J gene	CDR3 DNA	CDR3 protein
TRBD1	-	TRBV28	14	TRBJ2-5	TGTGCCAGCAGTTCAGGACAGGGCCAAGAGACCCAGTACTTC	CASSSGQGQETQYF
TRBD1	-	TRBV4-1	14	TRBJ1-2	TGCGCCAGCAGCCCCCGGGACAGGGGAATAATCTACACCTTC	CASSPRDRGIIYTF
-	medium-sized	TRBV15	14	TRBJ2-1	TGTGCCACCGCCCCGGCAGGGCGGTACAATGAGCAGTTCTTC	CATAPAGRYNEQFF
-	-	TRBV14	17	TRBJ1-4	TGTGCCAGCAGCCAGATCCGTGTGGGGCAGACTAATGAAAAACTGTTTTTT	CASSQIRVGQTNEKLFF
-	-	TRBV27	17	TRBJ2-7	TGTGCCAGCAGTTTTATTGGTTTTGCGACAGGCGCCTACGAGCAGTACTTC	CASSFIGFATGAYEQYF
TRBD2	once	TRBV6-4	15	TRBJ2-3	TGTGCCAGCAGTCGGACTAGCGGGAGTACAGATACGCAGTATTTT	CASSRTSGSTDTQYF
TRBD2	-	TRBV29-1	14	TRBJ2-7	TGCAGCGTTGTGGATCCAGCGGGGGAATACGAGCAGTACTTC	CSVVDPAGEYEQYF
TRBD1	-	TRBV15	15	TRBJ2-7	TGTGCCACCAGCAGAGGAGGAGACAGGGGCCACGAGCAGTACTTC	CATSRGGDRGHEQYF
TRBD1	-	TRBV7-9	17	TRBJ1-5	TGTGCCAGCAGCGACTACAGGGGGCTTGGTAGCAATCAGCCCCAGCATTTT	CASSDYRGLGSNQPQHF
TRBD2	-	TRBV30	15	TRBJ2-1	TGTGCCTGGAGGGTAGGAGTAGCGGGTAAAGATGAGCAGTTCTTC	CAWRVGVAGKDEQFF
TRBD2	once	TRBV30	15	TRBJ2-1	TGTGCCTGGAGTCGGTCGTTAGCGGGGTTCGGTGAGCAGTTCTTC	CAWSRSLAGFGEQFF
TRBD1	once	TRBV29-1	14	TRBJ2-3	TGCAGCGTGACCGGGACAGGGATCGAAGATACGCAGTATTTT	CSVTGTGIEDTQYF
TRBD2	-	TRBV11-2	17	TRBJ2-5	TGTGCCAGCAGCTCCCGTTGGAACGGGGGGACCCAAGAGACCCAGTACTTC	CASSSRWNGGTQETQYF
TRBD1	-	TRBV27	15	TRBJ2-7	TGTGCCAGCAGTTTCGGGACAGGGAGCTCCTACGAGCAGTACTTC	CASSFGTGSSYEQYF
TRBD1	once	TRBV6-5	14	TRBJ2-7	TGTGCCAGCAGTTACGGACAGGGTTTGTACGAGCAGTACTTC	CASSYGQGLYEQYF
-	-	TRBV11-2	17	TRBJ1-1	TGTGCCAGCAGCTTAGAAAGACGCCGGGATCGGGACACTGAAGCTTTCTTT	CASSLERRRDRDTEAFF
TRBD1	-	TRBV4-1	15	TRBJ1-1	TGCGCCAGCAGCCAAGATGGGACAGGGGACACTGAAGCTTTCTTT	CASSQDGTGDTEAFF
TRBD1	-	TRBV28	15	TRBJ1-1	TGTGCCAGCAGTTCCGGGACAGCCGGATATTTCGGCGCTTTCTTT	CASSSGTAGYFGAFF
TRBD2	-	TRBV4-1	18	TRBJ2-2	TGCGCCAGCAGCCCCTACGAAGGACTAGCGGGGTACACCGGGGAGCTGTTTTTT	CASSPYEGLAGYTGELFF
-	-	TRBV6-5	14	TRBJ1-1	TGTGCCAGCAGTTACGGGGGGAGTCGGGGTGAAGCTTTCTTT	CASSYGGSRGEAFF
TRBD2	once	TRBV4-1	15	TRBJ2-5	TGCGCCAGCAGCCAAGAGTCTAGCGGGGTGGAGACCCAGTACTTC	CASSQESSGVETQYF
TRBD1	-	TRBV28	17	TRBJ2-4	TGTGCCAGCAGCCCTTCCTCCTGGACAGGGGTTTTTGACATTCAGTACTTC	CASSPSSWTGVFDIQYF
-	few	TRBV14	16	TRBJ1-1	TGTGCCAGCAGCCAGACGCGATCGGGGAGTGACACTGAAGCTTTCTTT	CASSQTRSGSDTEAFF
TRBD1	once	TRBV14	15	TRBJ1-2	TGTGCCAGCAGCCAAGCGACAGGGGCTAACTATGGCTACACCTTC	CASSQATGANYGYTF
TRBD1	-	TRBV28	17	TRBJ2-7	TGTGCCAGCAGCCTTGCGGAGGGACAGGGGTTGAACTACGAGCAGTACTTC	CASSLAEGQGLNYEQYF
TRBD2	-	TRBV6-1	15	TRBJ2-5	TGTGCCAGCAGTGAAGGACTAGCGGGAGCAGAGACCCAGTACTTC	CASSEGLAGAETQYF
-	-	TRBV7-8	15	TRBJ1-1	TGTGCCAGCAGCTTACGGGGTCAGGGGACCACTGAAGCTTTCTTT	CASSLRGQGTTEAFF
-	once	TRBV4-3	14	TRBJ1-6	TGCGCCAGCAGCCAAGATTCAACAAATTCACCCCTCCACTTT	CASSQDSTNSPLHF
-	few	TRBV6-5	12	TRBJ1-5	TGTGCCAGCAGTCCCGCAGGTCAGCCCCAGCATTTT	CASSPAGQPQHF
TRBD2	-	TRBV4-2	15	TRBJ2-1	TGTGCCAGCAGCCAAGGGACTAGCGGGTACAATGAGCAGTTCTTC	CASSQGTSGYNEQFF
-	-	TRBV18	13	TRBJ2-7	TGTGCCAGCTCACGCGGGGCCAACTACGAGCAGTACTTC	CASSRGANYEQYF
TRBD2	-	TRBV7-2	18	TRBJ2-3	TGTGCCAGCAGCTTCACTAGCGGGGGGGCAGTTGGCACAGATACGCAGTATTTT	CASSFTSGGAVGTDTQYF
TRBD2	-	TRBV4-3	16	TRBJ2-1	TGCGCCAGCAGCCCGACCAGCGGGGGGGCCTACAATGAGCAGTTCTTC	CASSPTSGGAYNEQFF
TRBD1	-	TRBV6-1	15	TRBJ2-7	TGTGCCAGCAGCCCCGGGACAGCTGCAACCTACGAGCAGTACTTC	CASSPGTAATYEQYF
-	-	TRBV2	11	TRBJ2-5	TGTGCCAGCAGCCCTGTCCAGACCCAGTACTTC	CASSPVQTQYF
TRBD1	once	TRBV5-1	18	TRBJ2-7	TGCGCCAGCAGCCTCATCCGGGGCGGGACAGGGGGCATTTACGAGCAGTACTTC	CASSLIRGGTGGIYEQYF